A single sample gave rise to the 20 T cell receptor beta chains below, sequenced in a study of shared clonotypes between healthy human individuals. Naive CD8 cells were CD45RO-negative, positively selected for CCR7, excluding terminally differentiated effector memory CD45RA+ cells. TCRdb's table, derived via immunoSEQ multiplex PCR, lists solely in-frame clones and lacks some. This sample has 2 million to 2.5 million clones, with just over 90% found just once. Sequencing used naive CD8+ T cells from PBMCs. These receptors were obtained from a young man in good health. Some clones in this sample may be carry-over from other donors' samples.

The rearrangement uses TRBV7-9 and TRBJ1-3; D unresolved. The germline V gene has CDR1 SEHNR and CDR2 FQNEAQ (reference sequence). Deletions cut 4 bases from V and 0 bases from J, with 4 bases between. This CDR3 is 13 amino acids long. CDR3 amino acids: CASSSLSGNTIYF. CDR3 sequence (DNA): TGTGCCAGCAGCTCCCTCTCTGGAAACACCATATATTTT.

The chain employs TRBV27 and TRBJ1-2; 7 positions agree with TRBD1. V lost 5 bases to trimming and J lost 4 bases; unmatched junction nucleotides: 4. The CDR3 covers 13 residues. Germline loops: CDR1 MNHEY, CDR2 SMNVEV (reference sequence). CDR3 residues: CASSHRDSYGYTF. In nucleotides, the CDR3 is TGTGCCAGCAGTCACCGGGACAGCTATGGCTACACCTTC.

The chain links TRBV4-3 to TRBJ2-3; 12 bases match TRBD2. Germline CDR1 is LGHNA and CDR2 is YSLEER. The CDR3 runs to 18 residues. V lost 1 base and J lost 1; bases outside the gene matches: 6. The CDR3 reads CASSQAGGLAGGTDTQYF. Here the CDR3 DNA reads TGCGCCAGCAGCCAAGCGGGGGGACTAGCGGGCGGCACAGATACGCAGTATTTT.

V is TRBV13 and J is TRBJ2-1; the match to TRBD2 covers 8 bases. Per the germline V gene, CDR1 is PRHDT and CDR2 is FYEKMQ (reference sequence). The CDR3 is 17 amino acids. The J segment lost 5 bases and the V segment lost 0 bases, leaving 9 bases of the junction unmatched. CDR3 nucleotides: TGTGCCAGCAGCTTAGGGGGTTCGGGAGGGCCCCACAATGAGCAGTTCTTC. This translates into CASSLGGSGGPHNEQFF.

The CDR3 coding sequence is TGTGCCAGCAGCCGAAAGCCGGGACTAGCGGGAGAGAATGAGCAGTTCTTC. It specifies CASSRKPGLAGENEQFF. V gene TRBV27 combines with J gene TRBJ2-1; 14 bases are shared with TRBD2. This CDR3 contains 17 residues. Germline trimming cut 6 bases from V and 7 bases from J; bases unmatched to any gene: 11. Germline values: CDR1 MNHEY, CDR2 SMNVEV (reference sequence).

V and J are TRBV6-1 and TRBJ2-2, with 9 positions matching TRBD1. With V trimmed by 8 bases and J by 5 bases, 3 bases remained unmatched. Germline assignment: CDR1 MNHNS and CDR2 SASEGT. This CDR3 comprises 13 residues. The CDR3 loop is CASRDRVTGELFF. In nucleotides, the CDR3 is TGTGCCAGCCGGGACAGGGTAACCGGGGAGCTGTTTTTT.

This clone was counted a few times. The V call is TRBV18, the J call TRBJ1-1; tentative D call: TRBD1 (6 bases). V dropped 0 bases and J dropped 8 bases, with 19 bases sitting between them. The CDR3 extends over 16 amino acids. CDR1 is KGHSH and CDR2 is LQKENI in the germline V gene. The CDR3 region is CASSPPDGVGGQEAFF. In nucleotides, the CDR3 is TGTGCCAGCTCACCACCGGATGGAGTTGGTGGACAGGAAGCTTTCTTT.

The gene calls are TRBV27 and TRBJ2-2, with TRBD1 as a possible D gene (6 bases). CDR3 length equals 12 residues. Germline V CDR1 and CDR2: MNHEY, SMNVEV (reference sequence). The germline V and J ends were trimmed by 5 bases and 7 bases, with 8 bases remaining between them. The DNA of the CDR3 is TGTGCCAGCAGTATCAGGGGCGGGGAGCTGTTTTTT. Protein product: CASSIRGGELFF.

The chain carries TRBV20-1 and TRBJ1-2; no clear D gene. The CDR3 is made up of 9 amino acids. Trimming pared 5 bases from V and 5 bases from J, leaving 3 bases between. Per the germline V gene, CDR1 is DFQATT and CDR2 is SNEGSKA (reference sequence). In DNA form, the CDR3 reads TGCAGTGCTCATTATGGCTACACCTTC. Protein sequence: CSAHYGYTF.

The V call is TRBV5-1, the J call TRBJ2-7; D perhaps matches TRBD2 (6 bases). The V end was cut by 4 bases, the J end by 0 bases, with 20 bases between. The V gene's germline CDR1 is SGHRS and CDR2 YFSETQ. The CDR3 length is 17 residues. DNA for the CDR3: TGCGCCAGCAGCCCGTACTGGGGGGTGAGAACCTCCTACGAGCAGTACTTC. Translated, it gives CASSPYWGVRTSYEQYF.

This sequence joins TRBV19 and TRBJ2-5, with 9 bases matching TRBD2. The CDR3 length is 15 residues. Germline V gives CDR1 LNHDA, CDR2 SQIVND (reference sequence). The V and J ends lost 4 bases and 1 base, in that order; junction bases with no gene match: 4. The CDR3 loop is CASSTGTSSQETQYF. The CDR3 coding sequence is TGTGCCAGTAGTACCGGGACTAGCAGCCAAGAGACCCAGTACTTC.

The J gene is TRBJ2-1, the V gene TRBV2; D is unclear. The CDR3 sequence is 10 residues long. V lost 8 bases and J lost 8, with 7 bases in between. CDR1 is SNHLY and CDR2 is FYNNEI in the germline V gene. Here the CDR3 DNA reads TGTGCCAGCGGCCCGGATGAGCAGTTCTTC. It is translated as CASGPDEQFF.

The chain combines TRBV7-9 with TRBJ2-5, with D possibly matching TRBD1 (5 bases). The CDR3 spans 11 residues. Germline CDR1 SEHNR, CDR2 FQNEAQ (reference sequence). V shed 5 bases and J shed 7 bases, with 8 bases lying between them. The CDR3 region has the DNA TGTGCCAGCAGCCAAGACAGGACCCAGTACTTC. Its translation: CASSQDRTQYF. Combining the CDR3 with reference TRBV7-9 and TRBJ2-5 gives the whole variable domain DTGVSQNPRHKITKRGQNVTFRCDPISEHNRLYWYRQTLGQGPEFLTYFQNEAQLEKSRLLSDRFSAERPKGSFSTLEIQRTEQGDSAMYLCASSQDRTQYFGPGTRLLVL.

The gene calls are TRBV6-1 and TRBJ2-7, with 11 bases aligning to TRBD1. CDR1 is MNHNS and CDR2 is SASEGT in the germline V gene. The CDR3 is made up of 15 amino acids. The J segment lost 3 bases and the V segment lost 4 bases, leaving 5 bases of the junction unmatched. CDR3 sequence (DNA): TGTGCCAGCAGTGGGTTTGGGACAGGGGGCTACGAGCAGTACTTC. Translating it yields CASSGFGTGGYEQYF.

The chain carries TRBV6-1 and TRBJ1-4; possibly TRBD1 for D (5 bases). Trimming pared 4 bases from V and 14 bases from J, leaving 17 bases between. Germline V gene data show CDR1 as MNHNS and CDR2 as SASEGT. This CDR3 comprises 13 residues. The CDR3 loop reads CASSGDLPGWLFF. The CDR3, as DNA: TGTGCCAGCAGTGGGGACCTCCCCGGATGGCTGTTTTTT.

Here the CDR3 DNA reads TGTGCCAGCAGCCCCCTCCCATTAGGGTCCGTCGAGCAGTACTTC. Protein product: CASSPLPLGSVEQYF. The rearrangement joins TRBV27 to TRBJ2-7; D is ambiguous. The length of the CDR3 is 15 residues. CDR1 is MNHEY, CDR2 SMNVEV, per germline (reference sequence). V was trimmed by 6 bases and J by 6 bases, leaving 21 bases between them.

The gene calls are TRBV5-4 and TRBJ2-3; tentatively, D is TRBD2 (6 bases). Trimming shortened V by 4 bases and J by 1 base, and 13 bases separated the two germline ends. The germline CDR1 and CDR2 sequences are SGHNT and YYREEE (reference sequence). This CDR3 comprises 15 residues. Written as DNA, the CDR3 is TGTGCCAGCAGCCCGCAGGGACTCGGCACAGATACGCAGTATTTT. Encoded protein: CASSPQGLGTDTQYF.

The V and J genes are TRBV29-1 and TRBJ1-2; possible D gene TRBD1, 5 bases. The CDR3 is 13 residues long. Germline CDR1 is SQVTM and CDR2 is ANQGSEA. With 8 bases removed from V and 7 bases from J, the gap between germline ends came to 20 bases. The CDR3 DNA reads TGCAGCTCCATCGGGGGGAGCGGGATTGGCTACACCTTC. Translating it yields CSSIGGSGIGYTF.

CDR3 in amino acids: CASSSLEGRQWETQYF. Written as DNA, the CDR3 is TGTGCCAGCAGCTCGCTAGAGGGAAGACAGTGGGAGACCCAGTACTTC. The gene calls are TRBV7-2 and TRBJ2-5; D possibly matches TRBD1 or TRBD2 (5 bases each). V lost 4 bases and J 5 bases, leaving 20 bases between the germline ends. Germline V CDR1 and CDR2: SGHTA, FQGNSA. This CDR3 region has 16 residues.

The chain couples TRBV14 to TRBJ1-2; D remains ambiguous. The length of the CDR3 is 13 residues. Germline CDR1 SGHDN, CDR2 FVKESK. Between the trimmed V and J ends, which lost 2 bases and 5 bases, there was a span of 9 bases. The CDR3 DNA reads TGTGCCAGCAGCCAACTTATAGGGTATGGCTACACCTTC. It codes for CASSQLIGYGYTF.